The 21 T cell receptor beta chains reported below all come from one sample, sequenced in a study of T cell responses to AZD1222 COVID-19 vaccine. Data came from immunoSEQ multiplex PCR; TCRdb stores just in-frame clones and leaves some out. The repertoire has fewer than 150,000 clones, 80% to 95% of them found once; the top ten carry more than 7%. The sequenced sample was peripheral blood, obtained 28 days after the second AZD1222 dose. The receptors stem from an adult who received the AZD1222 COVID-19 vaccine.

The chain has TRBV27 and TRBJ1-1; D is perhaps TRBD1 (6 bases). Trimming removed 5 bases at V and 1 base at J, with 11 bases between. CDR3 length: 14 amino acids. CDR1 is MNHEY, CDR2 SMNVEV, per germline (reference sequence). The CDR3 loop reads CASSAGQKNTEAFF. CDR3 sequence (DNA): TGTGCCAGCAGTGCGGGACAAAAGAACACTGAAGCTTTCTTT.

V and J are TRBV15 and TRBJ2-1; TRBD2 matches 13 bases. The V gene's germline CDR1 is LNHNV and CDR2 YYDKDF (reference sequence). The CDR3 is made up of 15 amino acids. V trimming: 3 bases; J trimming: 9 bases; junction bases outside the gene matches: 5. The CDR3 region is CATSRGLAGFGEQFF. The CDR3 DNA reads TGTGCCACCAGCAGGGGACTAGCGGGGTTTGGTGAGCAGTTCTTC.

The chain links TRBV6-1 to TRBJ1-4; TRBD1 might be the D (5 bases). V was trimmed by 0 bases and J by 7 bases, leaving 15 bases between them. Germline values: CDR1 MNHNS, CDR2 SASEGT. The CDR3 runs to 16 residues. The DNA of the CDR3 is TGTGCCAGCAGTGAAGCGCTAGGGCAGGGAGGTGAAAAACTGTTTTTT. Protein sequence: CASSEALGQGGEKLFF.

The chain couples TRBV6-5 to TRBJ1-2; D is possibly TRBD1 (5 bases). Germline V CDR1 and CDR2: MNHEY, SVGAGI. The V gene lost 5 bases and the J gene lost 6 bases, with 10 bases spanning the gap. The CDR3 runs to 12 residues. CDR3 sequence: CASSRDGDGYTF. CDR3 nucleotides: TGTGCCAGCAGTCGGGACGGTGATGGCTACACCTTC.

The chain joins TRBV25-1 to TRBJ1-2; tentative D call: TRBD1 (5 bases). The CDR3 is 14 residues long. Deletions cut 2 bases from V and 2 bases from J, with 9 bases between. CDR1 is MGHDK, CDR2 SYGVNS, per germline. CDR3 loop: CASSERRDNYGYTF. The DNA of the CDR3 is TGTGCCAGCAGTGAACGGCGGGACAACTATGGCTACACCTTC.

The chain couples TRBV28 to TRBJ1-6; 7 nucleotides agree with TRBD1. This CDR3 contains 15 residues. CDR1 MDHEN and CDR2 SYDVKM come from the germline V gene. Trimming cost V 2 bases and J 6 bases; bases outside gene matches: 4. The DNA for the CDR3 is TGTGCCAGCAGTTTACCCAGGGGGGGTAATTCACCCCTCCACTTT. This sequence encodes CASSLPRGGNSPLHF. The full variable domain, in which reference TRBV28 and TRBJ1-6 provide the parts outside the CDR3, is DVKVTQSSRYLVKRTGEKVFLECVQDMDHENMFWYRQDPGLGLRLIYFSYDVKMKEKGDIPEGYSVSREKKERFSLILESASTNQTSMYLCASSLPRGGNSPLHFGNGTRLTVT.

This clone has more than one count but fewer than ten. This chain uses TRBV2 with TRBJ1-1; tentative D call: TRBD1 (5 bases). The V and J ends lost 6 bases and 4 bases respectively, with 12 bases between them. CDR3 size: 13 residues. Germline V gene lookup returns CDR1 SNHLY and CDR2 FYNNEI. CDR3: CASRTGASTEAFF. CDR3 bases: TGTGCCAGCAGGACCGGGGCCTCCACTGAAGCTTTCTTT.

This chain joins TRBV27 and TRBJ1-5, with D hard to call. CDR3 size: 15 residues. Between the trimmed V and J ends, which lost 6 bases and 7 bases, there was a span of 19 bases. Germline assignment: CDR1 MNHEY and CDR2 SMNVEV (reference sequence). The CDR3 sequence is CASSPWQSLGQPQHF. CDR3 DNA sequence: TGTGCCAGCAGCCCTTGGCAGTCGCTAGGGCAGCCCCAGCATTTT.

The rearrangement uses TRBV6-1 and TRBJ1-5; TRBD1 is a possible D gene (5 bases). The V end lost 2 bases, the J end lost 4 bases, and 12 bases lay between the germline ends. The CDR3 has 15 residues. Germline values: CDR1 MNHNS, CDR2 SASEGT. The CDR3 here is CASSETRDENQPQHF. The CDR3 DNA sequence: TGTGCCAGCAGTGAAACCCGGGACGAGAATCAGCCCCAGCATTTT.

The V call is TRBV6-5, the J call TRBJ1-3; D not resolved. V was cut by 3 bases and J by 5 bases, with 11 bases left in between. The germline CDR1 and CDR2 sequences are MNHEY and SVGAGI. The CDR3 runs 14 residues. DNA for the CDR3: TGTGCCAGCAGTTATAGACAAGGCCGAAACACCATATATTTT. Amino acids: CASSYRQGRNTIYF.

In DNA form, the CDR3 reads TGTGCCAGCAGCTTAGGGCTAGGCTCAACCTACGAGCAGTACTTC. Translating gives CASSLGLGSTYEQYF. The rearrangement uses TRBV7-2 and TRBJ2-7; D ambiguous. From germline, CDR1 is SGHTA and CDR2 FQGNSA. The V gene lost 1 base and the J gene lost 2 bases, with 12 bases spanning the gap. The CDR3 extends over 15 amino acids.

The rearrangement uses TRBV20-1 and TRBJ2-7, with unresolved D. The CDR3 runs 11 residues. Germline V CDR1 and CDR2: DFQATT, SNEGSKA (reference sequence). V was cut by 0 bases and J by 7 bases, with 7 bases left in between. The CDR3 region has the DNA TGCAGTGCTAGAGATGTACCGGAGCAGTACTTC. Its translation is CSARDVPEQYF.

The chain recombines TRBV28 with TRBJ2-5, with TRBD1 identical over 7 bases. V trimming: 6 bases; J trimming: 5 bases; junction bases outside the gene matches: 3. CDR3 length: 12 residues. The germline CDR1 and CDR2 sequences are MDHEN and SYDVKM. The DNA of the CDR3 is TGTGCCAGCAGAGACAGGGATGAGACCCAGTACTTC. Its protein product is CASRDRDETQYF.

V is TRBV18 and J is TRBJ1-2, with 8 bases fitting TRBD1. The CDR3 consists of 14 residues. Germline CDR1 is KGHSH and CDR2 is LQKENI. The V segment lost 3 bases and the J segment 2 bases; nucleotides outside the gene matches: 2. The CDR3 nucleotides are TGTGCCAGCTCACCGGGGGACAGGAACTATGGCTACACCTTC. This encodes CASSPGDRNYGYTF.

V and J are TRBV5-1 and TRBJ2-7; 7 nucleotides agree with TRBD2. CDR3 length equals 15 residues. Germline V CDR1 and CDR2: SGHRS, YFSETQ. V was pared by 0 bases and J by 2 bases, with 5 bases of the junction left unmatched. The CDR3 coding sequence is TGCGCCAGCAGCTTGGGAGGACTAGGGGCCTACGAGCAGTACTTC. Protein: CASSLGGLGAYEQYF.

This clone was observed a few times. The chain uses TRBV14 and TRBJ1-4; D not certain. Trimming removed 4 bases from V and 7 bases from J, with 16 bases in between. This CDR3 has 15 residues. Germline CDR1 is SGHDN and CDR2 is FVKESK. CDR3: CASSRGGLVVEKLFF. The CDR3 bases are TGTGCCAGCAGCCGTGGAGGTTTAGTGGTTGAAAAACTGTTTTTT.

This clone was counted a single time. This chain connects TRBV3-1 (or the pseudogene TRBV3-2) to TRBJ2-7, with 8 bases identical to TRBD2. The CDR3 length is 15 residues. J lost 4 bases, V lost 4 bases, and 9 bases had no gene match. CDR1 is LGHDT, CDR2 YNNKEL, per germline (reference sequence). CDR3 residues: CASSPGGTRYYEQYF. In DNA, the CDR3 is TGTGCCAGCAGCCCAGGAGGGACTAGGTATTACGAGCAGTACTTC.

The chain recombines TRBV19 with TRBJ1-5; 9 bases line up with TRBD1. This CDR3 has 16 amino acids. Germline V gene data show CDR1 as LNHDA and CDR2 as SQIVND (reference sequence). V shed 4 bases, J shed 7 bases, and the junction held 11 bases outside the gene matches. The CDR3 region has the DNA TGTGCCAGTAGTACCCGACCGGGACAGGGCTTACAGCCCCAGCATTTT. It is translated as CASSTRPGQGLQPQHF.

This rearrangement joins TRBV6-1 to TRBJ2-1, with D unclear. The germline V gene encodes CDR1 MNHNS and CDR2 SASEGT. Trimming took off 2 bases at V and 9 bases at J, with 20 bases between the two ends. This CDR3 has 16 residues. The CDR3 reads CASSESGNIFMGEQFF. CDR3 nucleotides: TGTGCCAGCAGTGAAAGTGGTAACATTTTTATGGGTGAGCAGTTCTTC.

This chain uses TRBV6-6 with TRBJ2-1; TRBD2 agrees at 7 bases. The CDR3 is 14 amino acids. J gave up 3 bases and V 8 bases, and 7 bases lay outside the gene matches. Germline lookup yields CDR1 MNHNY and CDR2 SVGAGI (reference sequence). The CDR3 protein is CASSTGLNYNEQFF. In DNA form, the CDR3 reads TGTGCCAGCTCAACGGGACTAAACTACAATGAGCAGTTCTTC.

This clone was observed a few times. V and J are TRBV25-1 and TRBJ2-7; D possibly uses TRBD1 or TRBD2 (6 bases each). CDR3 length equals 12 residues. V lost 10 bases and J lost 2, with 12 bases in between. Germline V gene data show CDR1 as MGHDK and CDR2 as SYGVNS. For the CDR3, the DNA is TGTGCCACAGGGGCGGGGACCTACGAGCAGTACTTC. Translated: CATGAGTYEQYF.